The 7 T cell receptor beta chains below all came from one sample that was sequenced in a study of OX40 agonist ivuxolimab in advanced cancers. Method: immunoSEQ multiplex PCR; TCRdb's copy keeps in-frame clones and lacks some. There are about 26,000 clones in the sample; 76% occur only once, and about 14% lies in the top ten. This specimen was CD4+ or CD8+ T cells sorted from blood, taken in a trial of the OX40 agonist ivuxolimab. Every receptor here comes from an adult with an advanced solid tumor such as melanoma, head and neck, liver or kidney cancer.

The chain carries TRBV4-2 and TRBJ1-2; TRBD1 is a possible D gene (5 bases). This CDR3 spans 15 amino acids. Trimming took off 0 bases at V and 3 bases at J, with 11 bases between the two ends. Germline CDR1 LGHNA, CDR2 YNFKEQ. CDR3 loop: CASSQDDSDYYGYTF. The CDR3 DNA follows: TGTGCCAGCAGCCAAGATGACAGCGACTACTATGGCTACACCTTC.

This clone was detected a few times. This chain uses TRBV2 with TRBJ1-2, with D hard to call. The CDR3 has 13 amino acids. V dropped 6 bases and J dropped 7 bases, with 15 bases sitting between them. Germline assignment: CDR1 SNHLY and CDR2 FYNNEI. The CDR3 here is CASRPEISGGYTF. CDR3 bases: TGTGCCAGCAGACCCGAGATTTCGGGTGGCTACACCTTC.

The chain is built from TRBV6-1 and TRBJ1-1; D gene unclear. There are 13 residues in the CDR3. Trimming shortened V by 6 bases and J by 1 base, and 9 bases separated the two germline ends. CDR1 and CDR2 from the germline V gene are MNHNS and SASEGT. The chain's CDR3 is CASRDPGNTEAFF. The CDR3 nucleotides read TGTGCCAGCAGAGACCCCGGGAACACTGAAGCTTTCTTT.

This chain connects TRBV19 to TRBJ2-1; the match to TRBD1 covers 7 bases. Per germline, CDR1 LNHDA and CDR2 SQIVND (reference sequence). V lost 7 bases and J lost 4; bases outside the gene matches: 10. The CDR3 contains 15 residues. CDR3 loop: CASTRPGQMYNEQFF. The CDR3 nucleotides read TGTGCCAGTACCAGACCGGGACAGATGTACAATGAGCAGTTCTTC.

The CDR3: CSVQDILDTGELFF. CDR3 in DNA: TGCAGCGTTCAGGACATTCTCGACACCGGGGAGCTGTTTTTT. The rearrangement uses TRBV29-1 and TRBJ2-2; the D gene is possibly TRBD1 (5 bases). Looked up from germline, CDR1 is SQVTM and CDR2 is ANQGSEA. The CDR3 consists of 14 residues. Trimming stripped 5 bases from V and 3 bases from J, with 13 bases between.

The CDR3 DNA is TGTGCCAGTAGTAGACCGGGGACCTACGAGCAGTACTTC. Protein sequence: CASSRPGTYEQYF. This chain connects TRBV19 to TRBJ2-7; tentatively, D is TRBD2 (5 bases). Germline V gene data show CDR1 as LNHDA and CDR2 as SQIVND (reference sequence). V was trimmed by 4 bases and J by 2 bases, leaving 9 bases between them. The CDR3 consists of 13 residues.

The CDR3: CASSLSPGLAYGYTF. The CDR3, as DNA: TGCGCCAGCAGCTTAAGCCCAGGGCTGGCCTATGGCTACACCTTC. This chain connects TRBV5-1 to TRBJ1-2; TRBD1 is a possible D gene (5 bases). Trimming removed 2 bases from V and 4 bases from J, with 15 bases in between. Germline lookup yields CDR1 SGHRS and CDR2 YFSETQ. CDR3 length: 15 amino acids.